Following are 7 T cell receptor beta chains from one sample sequenced in a study of T cells after yellow fever vaccination. One entry per CDR3 protein results from TCRdb running MiXCR on the 5' RACE reads. Among roughly 16,000 distinct CDR3 sequences listed, about 4.1% were seen once. This material consisted of PBMCs, either bulk or a sorted T-cell subset (CD4+, CD8+, memory, or dextramer-sorted; not recorded which), taken 15 days after the yellow fever booster vaccination. Source of these receptors: a man aged 25 to 45 who received the YFV17D yellow fever vaccine.

This clonotype was seen repeatedly, ten times or more. This chain uses TRBV20-1 with TRBJ2-1; D is possibly TRBD2 (5 bases). This CDR3 contains 10 residues. V lost 3 bases and J 10 bases, leaving 7 bases between the germline ends. In germline, CDR1 is DFQATT, CDR2 SNEGSKA (reference sequence). CDR3: CSASREEQFF. CDR3 DNA sequence: TGCAGTGCTAGTAGGGAGGAGCAGTTCTTC.

In its sample, this clonotype was seen many times. The chain links TRBV4-3 to TRBJ2-2; 7 bases align to TRBD1. Trimming cost V 0 bases and J 6 bases; bases outside gene matches: 10. The CDR3 spans 17 residues. Germline V lookup: CDR1 LGHNA, CDR2 YSLEER. CDR3 sequence (DNA): TGCGCCAGCAGCCAAGATTGGATCAGGGGGAGCGCCGGGGAGCTGTTTTTT. Its translation is CASSQDWIRGSAGELFF.

This clonotype was seen ten or more times. J is TRBJ2-7 and V is TRBV7-9; 7 nucleotides agree with TRBD1. In germline, CDR1 is SEHNR, CDR2 FQNEAQ (reference sequence). V lost 1 base to trimming and J lost 3 bases; unmatched junction nucleotides: 9. This CDR3 has 16 amino acids. The CDR3 DNA reads TGTGCCAGCAGCTTAGGGGGGACAGTCACCTTCTACGAGCAGTACTTC. Encoded protein: CASSLGGTVTFYEQYF.

In its sample, this clonotype was seen many times. This chain links TRBV5-1 with TRBJ1-2; a weak D match, TRBD1 (6 bases). This CDR3 spans 14 amino acids. Germline values: CDR1 SGHRS, CDR2 YFSETQ. Deletions cut 0 bases from V and 8 bases from J, with 14 bases between. DNA of the CDR3: TGCGCCAGCAGCTTGGAGTACAGGGCCCAGGGCTACACCTTC. It specifies CASSLEYRAQGYTF.

This clonotype came up many times. This chain connects TRBV4-3 to TRBJ2-1, with a tentative D call TRBD2 (6 bases). V was shortened by 0 bases and J by 5 bases, with 11 bases between the two germline ends. Germline-derived CDR1 and CDR2 are LGHNA and YSLEER. The CDR3 is 15 amino acids. CDR3 region: CASSQDAGSNNEQFF. CDR3 bases: TGCGCCAGCAGCCAAGATGCGGGATCCAACAATGAGCAGTTCTTC.

This clonotype was recorded many times. The chain recombines TRBV3-1 with TRBJ2-5, with a weak D call TRBD2 (5 bases). V lost 3 bases to trimming and J lost 10 bases, with 12 bases between them. Germline lookup yields CDR1 LGHDT and CDR2 YNNKEL (reference sequence). The CDR3 contains 12 residues. The CDR3 coding sequence is TGTGCCAGCAGCCAGTTGAGGGTGATCCAGTACTTC. Translation: CASSQLRVIQYF.

This clonotype came up many times. The chain couples TRBV7-2 to TRBJ1-2, with unresolved D. Between the trimmed V and J ends, which lost 11 bases and 4 bases, there was a span of 11 bases. Germline CDR1 SGHTA, CDR2 FQGNSA. The CDR3 totals 11 residues. The CDR3 is CAGGGSYGYTF. In nucleotides, the CDR3 is TGTGCCGGCGGAGGGTCCTATGGCTACACCTTC.